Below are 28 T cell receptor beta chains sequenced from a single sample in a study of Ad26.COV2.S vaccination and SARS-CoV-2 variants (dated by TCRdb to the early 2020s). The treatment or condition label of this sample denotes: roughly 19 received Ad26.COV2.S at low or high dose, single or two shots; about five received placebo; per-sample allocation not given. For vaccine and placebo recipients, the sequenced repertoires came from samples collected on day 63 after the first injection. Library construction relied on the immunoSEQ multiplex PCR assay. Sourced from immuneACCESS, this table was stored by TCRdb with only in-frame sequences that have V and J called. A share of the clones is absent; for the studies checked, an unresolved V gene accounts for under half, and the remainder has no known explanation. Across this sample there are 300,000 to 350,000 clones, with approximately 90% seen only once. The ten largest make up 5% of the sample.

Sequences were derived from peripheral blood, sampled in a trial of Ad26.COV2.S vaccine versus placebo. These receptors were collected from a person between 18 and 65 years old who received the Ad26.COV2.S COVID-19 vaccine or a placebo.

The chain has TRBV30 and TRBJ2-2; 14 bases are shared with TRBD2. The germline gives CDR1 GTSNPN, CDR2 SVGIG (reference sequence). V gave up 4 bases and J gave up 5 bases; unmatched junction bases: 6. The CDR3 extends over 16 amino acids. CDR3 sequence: CAWTGTSGGGTGELFF. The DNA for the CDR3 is TGTGCCTGGACCGGGACTAGCGGGGGTGGGACCGGGGAGCTGTTTTTT.

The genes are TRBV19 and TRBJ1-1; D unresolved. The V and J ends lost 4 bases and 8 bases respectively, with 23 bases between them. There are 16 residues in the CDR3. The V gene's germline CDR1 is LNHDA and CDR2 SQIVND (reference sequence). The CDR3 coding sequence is TGTGCCAGTAGTAAGGGAGGCGGACGAGCGGGAAGCGAAGCTTTCTTT. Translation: CASSKGGGRAGSEAFF.

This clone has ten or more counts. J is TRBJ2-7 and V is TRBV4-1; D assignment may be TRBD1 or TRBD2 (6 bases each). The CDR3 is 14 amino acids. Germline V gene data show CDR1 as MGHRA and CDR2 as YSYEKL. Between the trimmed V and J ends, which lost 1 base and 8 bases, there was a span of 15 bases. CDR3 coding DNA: TGCGCCAGCAGCCAAGCGGGGGCAGGGCGTCAGCAGTACTTC. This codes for CASSQAGAGRQQYF.

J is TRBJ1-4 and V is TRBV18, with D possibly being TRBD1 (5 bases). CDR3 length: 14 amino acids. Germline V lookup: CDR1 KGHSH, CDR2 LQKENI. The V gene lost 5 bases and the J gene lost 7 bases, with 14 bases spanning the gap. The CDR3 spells CASSLQGGGEKLFF. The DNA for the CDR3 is TGTGCCAGCTCATTGCAGGGAGGTGGTGAAAAACTGTTTTTT.

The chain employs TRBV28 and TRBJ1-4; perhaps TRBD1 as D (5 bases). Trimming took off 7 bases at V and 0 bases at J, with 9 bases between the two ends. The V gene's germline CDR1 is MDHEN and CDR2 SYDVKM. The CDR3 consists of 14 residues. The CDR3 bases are TGTGCCAGCAAGGGGTTTGCAACTAATGAAAAACTGTTTTTT. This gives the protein CASKGFATNEKLFF.

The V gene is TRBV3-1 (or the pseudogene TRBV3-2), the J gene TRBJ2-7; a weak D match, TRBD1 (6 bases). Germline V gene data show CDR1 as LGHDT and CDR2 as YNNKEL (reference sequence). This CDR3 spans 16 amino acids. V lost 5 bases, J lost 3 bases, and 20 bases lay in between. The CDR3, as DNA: TGTGCCAGCAGCAACAGGGACGGACGTCCTGTCTACGAGCAGTACTTC. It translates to CASSNRDGRPVYEQYF.

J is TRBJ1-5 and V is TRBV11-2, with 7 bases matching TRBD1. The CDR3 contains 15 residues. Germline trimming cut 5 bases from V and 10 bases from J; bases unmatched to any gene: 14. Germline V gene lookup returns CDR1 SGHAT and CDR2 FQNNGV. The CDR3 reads CASSTDYRTGVPQHF. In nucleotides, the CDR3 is TGTGCCAGCAGCACCGACTACCGAACAGGGGTACCCCAGCATTTT.

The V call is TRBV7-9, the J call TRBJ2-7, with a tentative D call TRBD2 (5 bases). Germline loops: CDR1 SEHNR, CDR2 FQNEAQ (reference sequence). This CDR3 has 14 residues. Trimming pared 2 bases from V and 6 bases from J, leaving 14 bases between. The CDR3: CASSLNTAGIEQYF. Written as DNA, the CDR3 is TGTGCCAGCAGCTTAAACACAGCCGGGATCGAGCAGTACTTC.

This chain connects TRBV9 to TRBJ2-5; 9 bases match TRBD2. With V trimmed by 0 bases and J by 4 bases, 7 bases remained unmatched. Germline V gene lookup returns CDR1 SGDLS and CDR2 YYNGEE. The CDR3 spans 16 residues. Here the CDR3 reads CASSVGGGGAAETQYF. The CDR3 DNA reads TGTGCCAGCAGCGTAGGAGGCGGGGGGGCCGCAGAGACCCAGTACTTC.

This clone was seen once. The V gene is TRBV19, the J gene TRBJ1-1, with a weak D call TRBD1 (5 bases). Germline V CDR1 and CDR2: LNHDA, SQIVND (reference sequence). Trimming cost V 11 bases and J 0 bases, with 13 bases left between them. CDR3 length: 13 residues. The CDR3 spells CAAGDGMNTEAFF. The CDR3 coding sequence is TGTGCCGCGGGGGACGGTATGAACACTGAAGCTTTCTTT.

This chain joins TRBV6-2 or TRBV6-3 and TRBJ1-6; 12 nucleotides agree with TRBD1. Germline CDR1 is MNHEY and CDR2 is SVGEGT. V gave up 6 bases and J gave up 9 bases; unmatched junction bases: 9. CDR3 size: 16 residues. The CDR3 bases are TGTGCCAGCAGCCCTTCGAGGGGACAGGGGGCTTCACCCCTCCACTTT. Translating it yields CASSPSRGQGASPLHF.

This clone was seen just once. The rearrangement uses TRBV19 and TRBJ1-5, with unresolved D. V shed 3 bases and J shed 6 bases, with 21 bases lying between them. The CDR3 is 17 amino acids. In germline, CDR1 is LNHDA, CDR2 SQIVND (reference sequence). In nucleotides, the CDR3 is TGTGCCAGTAGTATCCTTATTACTTCGGGGATCGGTCAGCCCCAGCATTTT. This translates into CASSILITSGIGQPQHF.

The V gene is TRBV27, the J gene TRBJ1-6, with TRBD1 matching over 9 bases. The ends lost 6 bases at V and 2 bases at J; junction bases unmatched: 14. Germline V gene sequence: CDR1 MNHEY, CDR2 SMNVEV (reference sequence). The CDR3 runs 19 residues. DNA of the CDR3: TGTGCCAGCAGCCAGCAGGGGTTACAGGGGGCCACCTATAATTCACCCCTCCACTTT. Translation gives CASSQQGLQGATYNSPLHF.

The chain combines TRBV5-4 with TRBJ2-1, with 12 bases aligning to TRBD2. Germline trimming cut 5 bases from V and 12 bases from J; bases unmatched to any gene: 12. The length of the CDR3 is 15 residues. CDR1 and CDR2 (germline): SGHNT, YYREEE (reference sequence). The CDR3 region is CASSTGTSGPAGQFF. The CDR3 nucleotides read TGTGCCAGCAGTACCGGGACTAGCGGGCCTGCGGGGCAGTTCTTC.

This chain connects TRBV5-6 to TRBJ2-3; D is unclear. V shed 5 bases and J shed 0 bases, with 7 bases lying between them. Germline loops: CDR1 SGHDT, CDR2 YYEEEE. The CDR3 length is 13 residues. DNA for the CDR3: TGTGCCAGCAGAAGCAAAAGCACAGATACGCAGTATTTT. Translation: CASRSKSTDTQYF.

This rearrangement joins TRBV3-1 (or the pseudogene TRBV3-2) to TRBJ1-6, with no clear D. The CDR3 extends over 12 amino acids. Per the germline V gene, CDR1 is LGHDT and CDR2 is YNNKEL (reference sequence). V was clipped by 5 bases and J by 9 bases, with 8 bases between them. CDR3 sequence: CASSSTRSPLHF. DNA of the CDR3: TGTGCCAGCAGCTCAACGCGTTCACCCCTCCACTTT.

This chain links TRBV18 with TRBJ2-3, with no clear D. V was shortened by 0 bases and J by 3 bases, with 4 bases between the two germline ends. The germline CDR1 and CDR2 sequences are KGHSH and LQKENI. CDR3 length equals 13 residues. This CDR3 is CASSPPTTDTQYF. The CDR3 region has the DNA TGTGCCAGCTCACCACCGACAACAGATACGCAGTATTTT.

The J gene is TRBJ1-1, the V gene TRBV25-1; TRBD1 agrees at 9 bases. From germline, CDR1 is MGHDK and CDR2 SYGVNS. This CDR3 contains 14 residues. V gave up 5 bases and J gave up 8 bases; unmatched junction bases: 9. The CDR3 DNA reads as TGTGCCAGCAGTCTTTATAGCGGGACAGGGGAAGCTTTCTTT. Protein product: CASSLYSGTGEAFF.

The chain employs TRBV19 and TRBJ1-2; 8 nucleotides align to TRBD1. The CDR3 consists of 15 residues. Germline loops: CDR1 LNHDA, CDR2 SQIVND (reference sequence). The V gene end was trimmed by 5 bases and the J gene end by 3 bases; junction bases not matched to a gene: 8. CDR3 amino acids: CASSPWTGSDYGYTF. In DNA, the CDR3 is TGTGCCAGTAGTCCATGGACAGGGTCGGACTATGGCTACACCTTC. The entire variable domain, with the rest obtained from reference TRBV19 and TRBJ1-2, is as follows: DGGITQSPKYLFRKEGQNVTLSCEQNLNHDAMYWYRQDPGQGLRLIYYSQIVNDFQKGDIAEGYSVSREKKESFPLTVTSAQKNPTAFYLCASSPWTGSDYGYTFGSGTRLTVV.

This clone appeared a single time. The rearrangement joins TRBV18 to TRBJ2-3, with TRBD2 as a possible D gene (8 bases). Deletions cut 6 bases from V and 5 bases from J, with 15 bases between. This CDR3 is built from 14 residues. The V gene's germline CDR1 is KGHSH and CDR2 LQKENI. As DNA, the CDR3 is TGTGCCAGCTCCCCGGGAGGGGGCAGAGATACGCAGTATTTT. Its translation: CASSPGGGRDTQYF.

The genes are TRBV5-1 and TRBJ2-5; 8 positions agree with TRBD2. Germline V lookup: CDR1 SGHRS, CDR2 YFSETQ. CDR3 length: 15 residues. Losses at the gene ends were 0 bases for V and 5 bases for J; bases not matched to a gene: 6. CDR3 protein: CASSLGAGVGETQYF. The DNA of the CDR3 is TGCGCCAGCAGCTTGGGAGCGGGAGTAGGGGAGACCCAGTACTTC.

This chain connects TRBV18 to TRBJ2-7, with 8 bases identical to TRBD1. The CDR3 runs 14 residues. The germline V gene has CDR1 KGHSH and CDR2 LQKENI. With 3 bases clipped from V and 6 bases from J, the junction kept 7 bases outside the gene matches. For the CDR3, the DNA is TGTGCCAGCTCACCTTCGGGACAGGTCTCCGAGCAGTACTTC. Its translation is CASSPSGQVSEQYF.

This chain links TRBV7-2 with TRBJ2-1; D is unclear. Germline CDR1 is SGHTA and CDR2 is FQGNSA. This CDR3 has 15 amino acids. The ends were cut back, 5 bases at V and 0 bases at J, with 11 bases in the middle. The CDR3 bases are TGTGCCAGCAGCCCACCGACTGGCTCCTACAATGAGCAGTTCTTC. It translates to CASSPPTGSYNEQFF.

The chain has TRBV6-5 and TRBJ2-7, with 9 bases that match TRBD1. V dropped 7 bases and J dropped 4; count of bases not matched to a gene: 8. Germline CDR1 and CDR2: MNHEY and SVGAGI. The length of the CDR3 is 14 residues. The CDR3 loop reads CASTSRDRVYEQYF. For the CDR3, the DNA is TGTGCCAGCACCTCGCGGGACAGGGTGTACGAGCAGTACTTC.

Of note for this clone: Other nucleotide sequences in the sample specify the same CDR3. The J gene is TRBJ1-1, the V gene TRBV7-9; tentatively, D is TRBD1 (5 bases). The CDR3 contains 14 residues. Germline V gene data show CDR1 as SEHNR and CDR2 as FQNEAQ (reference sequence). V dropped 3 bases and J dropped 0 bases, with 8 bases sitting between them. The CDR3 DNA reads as TGTGCCAGCAGCTTGGGGCAGGTGAACACTGAAGCTTTCTTT. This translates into CASSLGQVNTEAFF.

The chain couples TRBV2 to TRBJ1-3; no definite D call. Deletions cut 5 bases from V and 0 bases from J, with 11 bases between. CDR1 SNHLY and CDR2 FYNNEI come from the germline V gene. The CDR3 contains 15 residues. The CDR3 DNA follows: TGTGCCAGCAGTAGACTGACGAGCTCTGGAAACACCATATATTTT. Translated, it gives CASSRLTSSGNTIYF.

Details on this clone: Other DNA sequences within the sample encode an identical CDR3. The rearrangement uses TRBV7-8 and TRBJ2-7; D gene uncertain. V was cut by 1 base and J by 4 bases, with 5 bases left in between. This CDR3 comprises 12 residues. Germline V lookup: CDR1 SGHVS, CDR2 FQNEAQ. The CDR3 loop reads CASSLVGYEQYF. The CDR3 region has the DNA TGTGCCAGCAGCTTAGTGGGGTACGAGCAGTACTTC. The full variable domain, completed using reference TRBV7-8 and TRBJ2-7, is GAGVSQSPRYKVAKRGQDVALRCDPISGHVSLFWYQQALGQGPEFLTYFQNEAQLDKSGLPSDRFFAERPEGSVSTLKIQRTQQEDSAVYLCASSLVGYEQYFGPGTRLTVT.

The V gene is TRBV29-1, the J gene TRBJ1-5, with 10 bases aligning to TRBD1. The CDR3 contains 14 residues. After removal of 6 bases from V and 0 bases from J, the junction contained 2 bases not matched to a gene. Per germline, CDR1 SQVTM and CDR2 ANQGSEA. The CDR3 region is CSVGTGDSNQPQHF. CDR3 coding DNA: TGCAGCGTCGGGACAGGGGATAGCAATCAGCCCCAGCATTTT.